The 9 T cell receptor beta chains below were found in one sample sequenced in a study of Ad26.COV2.S vaccination and SARS-CoV-2 variants (dated by TCRdb to about 2021). In light of the paper, this sample's treatment or condition label describes: some 20 received Ad26.COV2.S at low or high dose, single or two shots; 5 received placebo; per-sample allocation not given. For vaccine and placebo recipients, repertoires were sequenced using samples collected on day 63 after the first injection. The library relied on the immunoSEQ multiplex PCR assay. As stored in TCRdb, this immuneACCESS dataset retains in-frame rearrangements with V and J assigned. A fraction of the clones does not appear; measured against another copy, unresolved V genes explain less than half of the discrepancy, and the remainder lacks a known reason. The sample data list 300,000 to 400,000 clones, and around four fifths of these were observed just once. The ten top clones hold 2% to 2.5% of the sample.

The source was peripheral blood, collected in a trial of Ad26.COV2.S vaccine versus placebo. The receptors were sampled from a person aged 18-60 years who received the Ad26.COV2.S COVID-19 vaccine or a placebo.

The rearrangement uses TRBV5-1 and TRBJ2-3; D is ambiguous. The germline V and J ends were trimmed by 6 bases and 6 bases, with 17 bases remaining between them. The CDR3 is 14 residues long. Per germline, CDR1 SGHRS and CDR2 YFSETQ. CDR3 region: CASMRSRPGDTQYF. In DNA, the CDR3 is TGCGCCAGCATGCGCTCTAGGCCCGGGGATACGCAGTATTTT.

The V gene is TRBV7-6, the J gene TRBJ2-1; D is unresolved. V was pared by 4 bases and J by 0 bases, with 13 bases between. Germline CDR1 and CDR2: SGHVS and FNYEAQ. CDR3 length: 16 amino acids. The chain's CDR3 is CASSSADAGSYNEQFF. CDR3 nucleotide sequence: TGTGCCAGCAGCTCGGCGGACGCTGGCTCCTACAATGAGCAGTTCTTC.

This chain joins TRBV5-1 and TRBJ1-2; D gene unclear. The germline V gene encodes CDR1 SGHRS and CDR2 YFSETQ. This CDR3 has 14 amino acids. With 2 bases removed from V and 5 bases from J, the gap between germline ends came to 13 bases. The CDR3 spells CASSFGTGLYGYTF. The CDR3 DNA reads TGCGCCAGCAGCTTTGGTACTGGGTTGTATGGCTACACCTTC.

The rearrangement joins TRBV27 to TRBJ2-2; TRBD1 agrees at 9 bases. V shed 7 bases, J shed 6 bases, and the junction held 9 bases outside the gene matches. Germline V lookup: CDR1 MNHEY, CDR2 SMNVEV (reference sequence). The CDR3 sequence is 15 residues long. The CDR3 DNA reads TGTGCCAGCACCCCCGGGACAGGGTGGTCCGGGGAGCTGTTTTTT. This gives the protein CASTPGTGWSGELFF.

This rearrangement joins TRBV2 to TRBJ1-5; D may be TRBD1 (5 bases). The CDR3 extends over 15 amino acids. CDR1 and CDR2 from the germline V gene are SNHLY and FYNNEI. V lost 4 bases to trimming and J lost 0 bases, with 10 bases between them. Here the CDR3 DNA reads TGTGCCAGCAGTGTTTGGGGGAATAGCAATCAGCCCCAGCATTTT. Its protein is CASSVWGNSNQPQHF.

The genes are TRBV11-2 and TRBJ1-2; tentatively, D is TRBD1 (5 bases). Germline V gene lookup returns CDR1 SGHAT and CDR2 FQNNGV. The ends were cut back, 2 bases at V and 3 bases at J, with 13 bases in the middle. This CDR3 spans 15 amino acids. In DNA, the CDR3 is TGTGCCAGCAGCTTAATAGGGGAATGGGACTATGGCTACACCTTC. It encodes CASSLIGEWDYGYTF.

J is TRBJ2-7 and V is TRBV28; 9 bases line up with TRBD1. CDR1 MDHEN and CDR2 SYDVKM come from the germline V gene. The CDR3 runs 15 residues. V gave up 6 bases and J gave up 3 bases; unmatched junction bases: 9. CDR3 protein: CASSPFLGQGYEQYF. CDR3 DNA: TGTGCCAGCAGCCCCTTCCTGGGACAGGGCTACGAGCAGTACTTC.

This chain uses TRBV2 with TRBJ2-1; 15 bases line up with TRBD2. The V segment lost 5 bases and the J segment 9 bases; nucleotides outside the gene matches: 5. Germline V gene lookup returns CDR1 SNHLY and CDR2 FYNNEI. CDR3 length equals 15 residues. The CDR3 reads CASSRTSGGAIEQFF. In DNA form, the CDR3 reads TGTGCCAGCAGTAGGACTAGCGGGGGGGCGATTGAGCAGTTCTTC.

The chain recombines TRBV28 with TRBJ2-6; D is perhaps TRBD1 (6 bases). The CDR3 spans 20 residues. CDR1 and CDR2 (germline): MDHEN, SYDVKM. V was shortened by 4 bases and J by 0 bases, with 22 bases between the two germline ends. Written as DNA, the CDR3 is TGTGCCAGCAGTTCCCCGCCCGGGACACGGGTTAGCTCTGGGGCCAACGTCCTGACTTTC. It codes for CASSSPPGTRVSSGANVLTF.